This TCR beta chain was retrieved from a study of cytomegalovirus exposure and HLA in healthy donors. Broader study findings: Later, an analysis found that common viral pathogens appeared to be linked with several of the most significant clusters. Available immune exposure information was restricted to CMV serostatus only.

The PCR ran on 60 Vbeta and 13 Jbeta primers. Sequencing was performed with immunoSEQ multiplex PCR; in TCRdb, only in-frame clones are kept and a portion is missing. The sample holds 140,000 or so clones, roughly 66% seen once. On this clone: The target antigen is unknown.

The sequenced sample consisted of PBMCs. This clonotype originated in a woman aged 55-69 years in good health and CMV-seronegative.

The CDR3 region is CASQQDRTGRNQPQHF. In DNA, the CDR3 is TGTGCCAGTCAACAAGACAGGACAGGCAGAAATCAGCCCCAGCATTTT. The chain links TRBV19 to TRBJ1-5; TRBD1 aligns across 7 bases. CDR1 and CDR2 from the germline V gene are LNHDA and SQIVND (reference sequence). The CDR3 consists of 16 residues. The ends lost 8 bases at V and 4 bases at J; junction bases unmatched: 14.